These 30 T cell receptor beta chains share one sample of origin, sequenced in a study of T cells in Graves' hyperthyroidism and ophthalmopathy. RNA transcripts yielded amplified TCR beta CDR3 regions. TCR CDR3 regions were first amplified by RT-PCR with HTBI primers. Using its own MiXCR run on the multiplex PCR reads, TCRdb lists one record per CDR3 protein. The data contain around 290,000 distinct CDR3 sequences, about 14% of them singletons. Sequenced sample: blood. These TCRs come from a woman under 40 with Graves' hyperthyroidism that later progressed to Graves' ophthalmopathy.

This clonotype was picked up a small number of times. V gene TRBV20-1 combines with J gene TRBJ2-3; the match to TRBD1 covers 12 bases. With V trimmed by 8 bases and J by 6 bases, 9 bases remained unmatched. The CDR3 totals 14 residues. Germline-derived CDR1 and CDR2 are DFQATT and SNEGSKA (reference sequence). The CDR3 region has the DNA TGCAGTACACCCGGGACAGGGGGCGCGGATACGCAGTATTTT. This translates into CSTPGTGGADTQYF.

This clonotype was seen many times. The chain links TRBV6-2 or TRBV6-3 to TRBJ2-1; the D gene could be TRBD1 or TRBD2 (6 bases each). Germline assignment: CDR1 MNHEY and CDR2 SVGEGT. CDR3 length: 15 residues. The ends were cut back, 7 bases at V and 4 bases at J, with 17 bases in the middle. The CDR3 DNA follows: TGTGCCAGCACCTTGACAGGAGGGATGTACAATGAGCAGTTCTTC. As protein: CASTLTGGMYNEQFF.

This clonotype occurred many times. CDR3 protein: CAWKPRDYLVNEQFF. CDR3 nucleotide sequence: TGTGCCTGGAAACCTAGGGACTATCTGGTCAATGAGCAGTTCTTC. This chain uses TRBV30 with TRBJ2-1; TRBD2 matches at 7 bases. Germline V lookup: CDR1 GTSNPN, CDR2 SVGIG (reference sequence). The CDR3 totals 15 residues. V was clipped by 4 bases and J by 6 bases; unmatched bases: 12.

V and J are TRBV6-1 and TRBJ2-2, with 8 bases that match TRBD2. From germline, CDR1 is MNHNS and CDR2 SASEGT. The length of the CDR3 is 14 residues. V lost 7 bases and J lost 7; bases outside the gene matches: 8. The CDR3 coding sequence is TGTGCCAGCATACTAGCGGCCTCCGGCGGGGAGCTGTTTTTT. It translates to CASILAASGGELFF.

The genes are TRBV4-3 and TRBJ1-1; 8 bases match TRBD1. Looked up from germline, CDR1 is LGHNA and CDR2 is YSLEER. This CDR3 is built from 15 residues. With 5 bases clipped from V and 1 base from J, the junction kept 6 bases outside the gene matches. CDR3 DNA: TGCGCCAGCAGCGGCTTACAGGGGGGGAACACTGAAGCTTTCTTT. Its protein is CASSGLQGGNTEAFF.

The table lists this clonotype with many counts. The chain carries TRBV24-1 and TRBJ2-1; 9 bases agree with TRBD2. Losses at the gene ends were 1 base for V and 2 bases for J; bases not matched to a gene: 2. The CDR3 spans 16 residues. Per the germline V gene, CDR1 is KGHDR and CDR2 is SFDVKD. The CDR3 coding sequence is TGTGCCACCAGTGATTTAGCTAGCGGGACCTACAATGAGCAGTTCTTC. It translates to CATSDLASGTYNEQFF.

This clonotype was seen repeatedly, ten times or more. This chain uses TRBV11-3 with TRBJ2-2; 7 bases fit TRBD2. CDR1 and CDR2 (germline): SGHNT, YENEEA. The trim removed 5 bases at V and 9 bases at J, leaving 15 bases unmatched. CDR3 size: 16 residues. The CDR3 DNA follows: TGTGCCAGCAGCCAATCTAGCGGAGCTTCGGGTAGGGAGCTGTTTTTT. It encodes CASSQSSGASGRELFF. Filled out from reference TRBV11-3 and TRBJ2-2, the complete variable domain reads EAGVVQSPRYKIIEKKQPVAFWCNPISGHNTLYWYLQNLGQGPELLIRYENEEAVDDSQLPKDRFSAERLKGVDSTLKIQPAELGDSAVYLCASSQSSGASGRELFFGEGSRLTVL.

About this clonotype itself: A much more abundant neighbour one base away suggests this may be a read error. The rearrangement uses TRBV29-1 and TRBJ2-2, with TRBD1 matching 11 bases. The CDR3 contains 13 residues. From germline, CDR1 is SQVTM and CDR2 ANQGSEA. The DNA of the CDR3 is TGCAGCGGGGGGACAGGGGGTTCCGGGGAGCCGTTTTTT. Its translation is CSGGTGGSGEPFF.

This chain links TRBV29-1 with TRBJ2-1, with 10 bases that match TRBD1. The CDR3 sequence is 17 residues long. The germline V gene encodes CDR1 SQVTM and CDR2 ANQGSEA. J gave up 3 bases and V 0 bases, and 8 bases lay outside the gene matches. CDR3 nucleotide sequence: TGCAGCGTTGAAGACAGCCCGACAGGGGGCGGCTACAATGAGCAGTTCTTC. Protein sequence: CSVEDSPTGGGYNEQFF.

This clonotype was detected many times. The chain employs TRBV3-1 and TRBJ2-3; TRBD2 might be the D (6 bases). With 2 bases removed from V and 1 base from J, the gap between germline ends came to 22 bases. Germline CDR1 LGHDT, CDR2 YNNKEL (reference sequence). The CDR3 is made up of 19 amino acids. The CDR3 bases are TGTGCCAGCAGCCAAAGACCCTGGAGGGTGCCAAACCGCACAGATACGCAGTATTTT. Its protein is CASSQRPWRVPNRTDTQYF.

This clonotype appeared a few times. The CDR3 spells CASSPQDRGGKVDTQYF. The CDR3, as DNA: TGCGCCAGCAGCCCACAGGATCGGGGCGGGAAGGTAGATACGCAGTATTTT. The V gene is TRBV4-3, the J gene TRBJ2-3, with a weak D call TRBD2 (6 bases). The CDR3 contains 17 residues. The germline V gene encodes CDR1 LGHNA and CDR2 YSLEER. V was trimmed by 4 bases and J by 5 bases, leaving 22 bases between them.

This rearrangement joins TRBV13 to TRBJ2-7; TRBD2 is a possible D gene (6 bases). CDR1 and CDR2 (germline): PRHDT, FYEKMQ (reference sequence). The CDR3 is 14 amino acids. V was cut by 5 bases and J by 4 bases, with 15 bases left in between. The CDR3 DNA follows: TGTGCCAGCAGCCCCAATGCGGCGGGGTACGAGCAGTACTTC. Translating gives CASSPNAAGYEQYF.

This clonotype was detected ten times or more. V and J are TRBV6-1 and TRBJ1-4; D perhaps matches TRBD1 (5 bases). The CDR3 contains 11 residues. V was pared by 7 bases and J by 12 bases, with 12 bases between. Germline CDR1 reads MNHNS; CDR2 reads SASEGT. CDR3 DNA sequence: TGTGCCAGCAAAACTGGGGACCAACTGTTTTTT. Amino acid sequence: CASKTGDQLFF.

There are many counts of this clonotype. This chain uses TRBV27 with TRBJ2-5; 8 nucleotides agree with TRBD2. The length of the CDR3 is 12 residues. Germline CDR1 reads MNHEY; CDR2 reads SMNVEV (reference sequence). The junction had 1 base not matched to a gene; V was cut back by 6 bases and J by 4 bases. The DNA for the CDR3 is TGTGCCAGCAGGGGACTAGGAGAGACCCAGTACTTC. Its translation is CASRGLGETQYF.

CDR3 sequence: CASGLAGGRGDTQYF. CDR3 bases: TGTGCCAGCGGACTAGCGGGAGGGCGGGGAGATACGCAGTATTTT. The chain has TRBV7-2 and TRBJ2-3, with 15 nucleotides matching TRBD2. V shed 8 bases, J shed 5 bases, and the junction held 5 bases outside the gene matches. The CDR3 contains 15 residues. Germline values: CDR1 SGHTA, CDR2 FQGNSA.

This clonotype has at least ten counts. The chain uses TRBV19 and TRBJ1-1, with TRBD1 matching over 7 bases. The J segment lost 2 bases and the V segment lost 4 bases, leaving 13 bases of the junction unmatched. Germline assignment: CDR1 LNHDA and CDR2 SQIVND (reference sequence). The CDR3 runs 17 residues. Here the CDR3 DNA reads TGTGCCAGTAGTACTCCCCGACGGACAGGATTCAACACTGAAGCTTTCTTT. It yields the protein CASSTPRRTGFNTEAFF.

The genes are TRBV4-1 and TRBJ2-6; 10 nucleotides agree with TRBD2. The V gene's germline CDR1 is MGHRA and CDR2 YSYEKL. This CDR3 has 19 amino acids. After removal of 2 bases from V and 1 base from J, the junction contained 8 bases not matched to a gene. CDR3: CASSQIGLADPSGANVLTF. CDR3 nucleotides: TGCGCCAGCAGCCAAATAGGACTAGCGGACCCTTCTGGGGCCAACGTCCTGACTTTC.

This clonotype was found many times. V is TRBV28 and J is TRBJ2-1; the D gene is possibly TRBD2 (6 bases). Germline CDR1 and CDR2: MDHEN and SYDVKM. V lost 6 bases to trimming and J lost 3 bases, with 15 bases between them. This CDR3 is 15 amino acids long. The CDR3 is CASSLVSGSYNEQFF. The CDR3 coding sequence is TGTGCCAGCAGCCTGGTTAGCGGAAGCTACAATGAGCAGTTCTTC.

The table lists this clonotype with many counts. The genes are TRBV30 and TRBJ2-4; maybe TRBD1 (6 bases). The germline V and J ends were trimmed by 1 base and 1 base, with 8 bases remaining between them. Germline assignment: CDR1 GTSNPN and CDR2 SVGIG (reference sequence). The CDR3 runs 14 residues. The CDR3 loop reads CAWSDTGAKNIQYF. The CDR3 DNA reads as TGTGCCTGGAGTGACACAGGGGCCAAAAACATTCAGTACTTC.

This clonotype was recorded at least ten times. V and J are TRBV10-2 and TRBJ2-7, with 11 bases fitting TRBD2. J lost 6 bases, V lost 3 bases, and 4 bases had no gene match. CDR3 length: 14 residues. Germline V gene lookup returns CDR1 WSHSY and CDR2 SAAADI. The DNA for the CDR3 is TGCGCCAGCAGTGAACTAGCGGGAGTTCTCGAGCAGTACTTC. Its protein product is CASSELAGVLEQYF.

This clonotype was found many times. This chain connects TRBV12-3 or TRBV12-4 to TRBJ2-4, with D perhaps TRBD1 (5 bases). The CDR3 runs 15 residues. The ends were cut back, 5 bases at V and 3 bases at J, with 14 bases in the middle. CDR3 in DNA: TGTGCCAGCAGTCAGAAGGGGCTAGGCAAAAACATTCAGTACTTC. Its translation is CASSQKGLGKNIQYF.

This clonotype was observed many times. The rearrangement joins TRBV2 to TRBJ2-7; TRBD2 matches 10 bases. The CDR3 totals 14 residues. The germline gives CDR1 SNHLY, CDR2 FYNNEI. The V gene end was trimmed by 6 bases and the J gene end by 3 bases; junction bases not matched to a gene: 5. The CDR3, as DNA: TGTGCCAGCAGACCCTCTAGCGGGAGCTACGAGCAGTACTTC. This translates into CASRPSSGSYEQYF.

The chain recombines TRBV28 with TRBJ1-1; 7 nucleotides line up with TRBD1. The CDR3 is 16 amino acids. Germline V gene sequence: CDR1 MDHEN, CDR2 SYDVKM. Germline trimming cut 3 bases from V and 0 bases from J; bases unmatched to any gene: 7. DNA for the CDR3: TGTGCCAGCAGTTTCAGGACAGGAGTTATGAACACTGAAGCTTTCTTT. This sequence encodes CASSFRTGVMNTEAFF.

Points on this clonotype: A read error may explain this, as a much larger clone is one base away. The CDR3: CSVSTSGLASNEQFF. CDR3 in DNA: TGCAGTGTTAGCACTAGCGGGCTGGCGAGCAATGAGCAGTTCTTC. The chain has TRBV20-1 and TRBJ2-1; 9 nucleotides line up with TRBD2. Germline CDR1 reads DFQATT; CDR2 reads SNEGSKA (reference sequence). This CDR3 is 15 amino acids long. V lost 7 bases, J lost 6 bases, and 13 bases stayed unmatched.

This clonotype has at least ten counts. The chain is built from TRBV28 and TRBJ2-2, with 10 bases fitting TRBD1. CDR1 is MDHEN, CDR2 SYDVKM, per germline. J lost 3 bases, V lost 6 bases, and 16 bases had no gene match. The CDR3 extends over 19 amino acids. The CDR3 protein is CASSLFTGTGVGDTGELFF. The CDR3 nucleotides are TGTGCCAGCAGCCTCTTCACCGGGACAGGGGTCGGAGACACCGGGGAGCTGTTTTTT.

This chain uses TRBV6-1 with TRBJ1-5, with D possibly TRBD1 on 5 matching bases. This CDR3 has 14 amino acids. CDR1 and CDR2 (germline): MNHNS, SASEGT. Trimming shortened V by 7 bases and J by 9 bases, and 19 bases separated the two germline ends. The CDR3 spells CASNGKGTDLPQHF. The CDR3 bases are TGTGCCAGCAACGGAAAAGGGACCGACTTGCCCCAGCATTTT.

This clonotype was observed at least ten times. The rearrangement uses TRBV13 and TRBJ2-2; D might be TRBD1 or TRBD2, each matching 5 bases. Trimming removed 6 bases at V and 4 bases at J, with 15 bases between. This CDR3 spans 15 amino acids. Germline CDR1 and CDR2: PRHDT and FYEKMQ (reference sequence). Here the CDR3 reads CASSFGTVGTGELFF. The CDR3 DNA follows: TGTGCCAGCAGTTTTGGGACGGTAGGCACCGGGGAGCTGTTTTTT.

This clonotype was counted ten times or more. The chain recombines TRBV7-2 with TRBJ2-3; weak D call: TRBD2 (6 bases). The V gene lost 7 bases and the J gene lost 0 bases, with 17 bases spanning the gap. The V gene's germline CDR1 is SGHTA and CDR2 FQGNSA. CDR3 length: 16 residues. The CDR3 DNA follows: TGTGCCAGCACCGCGATTTGGGGACTTAGCACAGATACGCAGTATTTT. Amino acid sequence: CASTAIWGLSTDTQYF.

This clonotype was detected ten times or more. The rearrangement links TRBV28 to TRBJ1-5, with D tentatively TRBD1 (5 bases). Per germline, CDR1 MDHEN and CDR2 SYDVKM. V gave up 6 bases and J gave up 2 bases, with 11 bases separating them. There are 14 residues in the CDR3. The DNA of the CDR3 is TGTGCCAGCAGCCGAACAGGTCGCAATCAGCCCCAGCATTTT. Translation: CASSRTGRNQPQHF.

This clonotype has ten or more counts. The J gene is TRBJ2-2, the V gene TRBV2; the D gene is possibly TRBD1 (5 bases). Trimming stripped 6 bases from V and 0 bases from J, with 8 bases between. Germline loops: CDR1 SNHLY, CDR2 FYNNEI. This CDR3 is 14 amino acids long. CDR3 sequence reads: CASRQASNTGELFF. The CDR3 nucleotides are TGTGCCAGCAGACAGGCTTCGAACACCGGGGAGCTGTTTTTT.